The rows below give T cell receptor beta chains drawn from one sample of a study of Ad26.COV2.S vaccination and SARS-CoV-2 variants. Profiled with immunoSEQ multiplex PCR; TCRdb holds only in-frame clones, not every one. The sample shows roughly 300,000 clones, around nine tenths of them seen only once. The input for sequencing was peripheral blood, taken in a trial of Ad26.COV2.S vaccine versus placebo. The receptors originated from a person aged 18-60 years who received the Ad26.COV2.S COVID-19 vaccine or a placebo. Both conserved end residues are part of each CDR3. D genes are given only for firm matches. Not all rows give a size; the values are once, few, many and, for expanded clones, a class.

CDR3: CASSWEGAHGYTF; DNA: TGTGCCAGCAGTTGGGAGGGGGCCCATGGCTACACCTTC; J: TRBJ1-2; size: NA; V: TRBV12-3/TRBV12-4; D: TRBD1
CDR3: CSASVGQGAYEQYF; DNA: TGCAGTGCTAGTGTGGGACAGGGGGCCTACGAGCAGTACTTC; J: TRBJ2-7; size: NA; V: TRBV20-1; D: TRBD1
CDR3: CASSFGDREETQYF; DNA: TGTGCCAGCAGTTTCGGGGACAGGGAAGAGACCCAGTACTTC; J: TRBJ2-5; size: NA; V: TRBV28; D: TRBD1
CDR3: CASSRAGDTGELFF; DNA: TGTGCCAGTAGTAGGGCCGGGGACACCGGGGAGCTGTTTTTT; J: TRBJ2-2; size: NA; V: TRBV19; D: NA
CDR3: CASSRAENTGELFF; DNA: TGTGCCAGTAGTAGGGCAGAGAACACCGGGGAGCTGTTTTTT; J: TRBJ2-2; size: NA; V: TRBV19; D: NA
CDR3: CASSLVAGGAETQYF; DNA: TGTGCCAGCAGCTTAGTAGCGGGAGGTGCGGAGACCCAGTACTTC; J: TRBJ2-5; size: NA; V: TRBV7-6; D: TRBD2
CDR3: CASSPRQGTYGYTF; DNA: TGTGCCAGCTCACCTCGACAGGGGACCTATGGCTACACCTTC; J: TRBJ1-2; size: NA; V: TRBV18; D: TRBD1
CDR3: CASSLKGLAGSEQYF; DNA: TGTGCCAGCAGCTTAAAGGGACTAGCGGGGTCCGAGCAGTACTTC; J: TRBJ2-7; size: NA; V: TRBV7-9; D: TRBD2
CDR3: CASIPASREGQSEQFF; DNA: TGTGCCAGCATCCCTGCCTCCCGGGAGGGCCAGAGTGAGCAGTTCTTC; J: TRBJ2-1; size: NA; V: TRBV28; D: TRBD2
CDR3: CASFKIGQPNTEAFF; DNA: TGTGCCAGCTTCAAGATAGGACAACCGAACACTGAAGCTTTCTTT; J: TRBJ1-1; size: NA; V: TRBV28; D: NA
CDR3: CASSLWSVGGETQYF; DNA: TGTGCCAGCAGTTTATGGAGTGTAGGAGGAGAGACCCAGTACTTC; J: TRBJ2-5; size: few; V: TRBV28; D: NA
CDR3: CASSFVRGRTDTQYF; DNA: TGTGCCAGCAGTTTCGTAAGGGGCCGCACAGATACGCAGTATTTT; J: TRBJ2-3; size: once; V: TRBV6-5; D: NA
CDR3: CASSLSLMSLADEQFF; DNA: TGCGCCAGCAGCTTATCCCTAATGTCCCTTGCGGATGAGCAGTTCTTC; J: TRBJ2-1; size: NA; V: TRBV5-1; D: NA
CDR3: CASTREENTEAFF; DNA: TGTGCCAGCACTCGGGAGGAGAACACTGAAGCTTTCTTT; J: TRBJ1-1; size: NA; V: TRBV12-3/TRBV12-4; D: NA
CDR3: CASSISGGTGEQYF; DNA: TGTGCCAGTAGTATCTCCGGGGGAACGGGGGAGCAGTACTTC; J: TRBJ2-7; size: NA; V: TRBV19; D: NA
CDR3: CASSLRGTGHNEQFF; DNA: TGTGCCAGCAGCCTTCGCGGGACAGGACACAATGAGCAGTTCTTC; J: TRBJ2-1; size: NA; V: TRBV3-1/TRBV3-2; D: TRBD1
CDR3: CASSSNYEQYF; DNA: TGCGCCAGCAGCTCGAACTACGAGCAGTACTTC; J: TRBJ2-7; size: NA; V: TRBV5-1; D: NA
CDR3: CASSSGQTNQPQHF; DNA: TGTGCCAGCAGTTCCGGACAAACCAATCAGCCCCAGCATTTT; J: TRBJ1-5; size: NA; V: TRBV28; D: NA
CDR3: CASSPGRAVQPQHF; DNA: TGTGCCAGCAGCCCTGGAAGGGCGGTGCAGCCCCAGCATTTT; J: TRBJ1-5; size: NA; V: TRBV28; D: NA
CDR3: CASSLGRGAEYNEQFF; DNA: TGTGCCAGCAGCTTAGGGCGGGGGGCCGAATACAATGAGCAGTTCTTC; J: TRBJ2-1; size: NA; V: TRBV7-6; D: TRBD2
CDR3: CASSLRTGRSDYGYTF; DNA: TGTGCCAGCAGCTTACGGACAGGGCGCAGTGACTATGGCTACACCTTC; J: TRBJ1-2; size: NA; V: TRBV13; D: TRBD1
CDR3: CASSLSRAGTDTQYF; DNA: TGCGCCAGCAGCTTGAGTAGAGCTGGTACAGATACGCAGTATTTT; J: TRBJ2-3; size: NA; V: TRBV5-1; D: NA
CDR3: CASSQGTGWDWELFF; DNA: TGCGCCAGCAGCCAAGGGACCGGGTGGGACTGGGAGCTGTTTTTT; J: TRBJ2-2; size: NA; V: TRBV4-1; D: NA